Below, one TCR beta chain is given with its context. This sample is drawn from a study of blood T cell repertoires in COVID-19. V trimming: 0 bases; J trimming: 5 bases; junction bases outside the gene matches: 7. The V gene's germline CDR1 is LGHNA and CDR2 YSLEER. This CDR3 region has 17 residues. Original processing methods: Researchers report that nucleated cell counts were estimated from reference gene primer amplification. Only in-frame clones appear in the TCRdb table, and some are missing; sequencing was by immunoSEQ multiplex PCR. V and J calls and clone size follow that table, whereas D and trimming were derived from the DNA. The sample comprises about 240,000 clones, over 75% of which are singletons, and around 5.5% rests with the top ten.

The clonotype originates from a man aged 45-60 years with COVID-19, enrolled during active disease. This chain joins TRBV4-3 and TRBJ2-2; 9 nucleotides match TRBD2. Material for sequencing was peripheral blood. CDR3 residues: CASSQEAGGHWTGELFF. For the CDR3, the DNA is TGCGCCAGCAGCCAAGAGGCGGGGGGGCATTGGACCGGGGAGCTGTTTTTT.